This T cell receptor (beta chain) was captured in a study of blood T cell repertoires in COVID-19. As for the study in general: There were acute and convalescent COVID-19 samples, and they came from the United States, Italy and Spain.

The table came from immunoSEQ multiplex PCR; TCRdb's copy has only in-frame clones and leaves some out. The sample contains about 250,000 clones, about 91% of which appear only once. Only one count was recorded for this clone. Seattle patients were enrolled while actively infected and followed longitudinally. This CDR3 has 12 amino acids. CDR1 is MNHEY and CDR2 is SVGEGT in the germline V gene. V was pared by 6 bases and J by 8 bases, with 5 bases of the junction left unmatched. This TCR came from a woman aged 25 to 39 with COVID-19, enrolled during active disease. The source material was peripheral blood. The rearrangement joins TRBV6-2 or TRBV6-3 to TRBJ1-1, with 8 bases that match TRBD1. CDR3 in DNA: TGTGCCAGCAGCCGGACAGGGTTGGAAGCTTTCTTT. Translated, it gives CASSRTGLEAFF.